Included here is one T cell receptor beta chain sequence, with context. Profiled with immunoSEQ multiplex PCR; TCRdb holds only in-frame clones, not every one. The data hold around 270,000 clones, with roughly 88% observed a single time. These data belong to a study of blood T cell repertoires in COVID-19. Study as a whole: Acute-phase and convalescent COVID-19 samples originated in the United States, Italy and Spain.

People in the exposed group encountered a COVID-19 case within 2 weeks before entering the study. This CDR3 spans 15 amino acids. Germline V lookup: CDR1 SGHTA, CDR2 FQGTGA. The V and J ends lost 2 bases and 0 bases respectively, with 10 bases between them. The clonotype was recovered from a woman between 35 and 50 years old who had been exposed to COVID-19. Material: PBMCs or T cells enriched from blood (not recorded which). The chain is built from TRBV7-3 and TRBJ1-2; possibly TRBD1 for D (6 bases). Here the CDR3 reads CASSLAQGSNYGYTF. Here the CDR3 DNA reads TGTGCCAGCAGCTTAGCACAGGGATCTAACTATGGCTACACCTTC.